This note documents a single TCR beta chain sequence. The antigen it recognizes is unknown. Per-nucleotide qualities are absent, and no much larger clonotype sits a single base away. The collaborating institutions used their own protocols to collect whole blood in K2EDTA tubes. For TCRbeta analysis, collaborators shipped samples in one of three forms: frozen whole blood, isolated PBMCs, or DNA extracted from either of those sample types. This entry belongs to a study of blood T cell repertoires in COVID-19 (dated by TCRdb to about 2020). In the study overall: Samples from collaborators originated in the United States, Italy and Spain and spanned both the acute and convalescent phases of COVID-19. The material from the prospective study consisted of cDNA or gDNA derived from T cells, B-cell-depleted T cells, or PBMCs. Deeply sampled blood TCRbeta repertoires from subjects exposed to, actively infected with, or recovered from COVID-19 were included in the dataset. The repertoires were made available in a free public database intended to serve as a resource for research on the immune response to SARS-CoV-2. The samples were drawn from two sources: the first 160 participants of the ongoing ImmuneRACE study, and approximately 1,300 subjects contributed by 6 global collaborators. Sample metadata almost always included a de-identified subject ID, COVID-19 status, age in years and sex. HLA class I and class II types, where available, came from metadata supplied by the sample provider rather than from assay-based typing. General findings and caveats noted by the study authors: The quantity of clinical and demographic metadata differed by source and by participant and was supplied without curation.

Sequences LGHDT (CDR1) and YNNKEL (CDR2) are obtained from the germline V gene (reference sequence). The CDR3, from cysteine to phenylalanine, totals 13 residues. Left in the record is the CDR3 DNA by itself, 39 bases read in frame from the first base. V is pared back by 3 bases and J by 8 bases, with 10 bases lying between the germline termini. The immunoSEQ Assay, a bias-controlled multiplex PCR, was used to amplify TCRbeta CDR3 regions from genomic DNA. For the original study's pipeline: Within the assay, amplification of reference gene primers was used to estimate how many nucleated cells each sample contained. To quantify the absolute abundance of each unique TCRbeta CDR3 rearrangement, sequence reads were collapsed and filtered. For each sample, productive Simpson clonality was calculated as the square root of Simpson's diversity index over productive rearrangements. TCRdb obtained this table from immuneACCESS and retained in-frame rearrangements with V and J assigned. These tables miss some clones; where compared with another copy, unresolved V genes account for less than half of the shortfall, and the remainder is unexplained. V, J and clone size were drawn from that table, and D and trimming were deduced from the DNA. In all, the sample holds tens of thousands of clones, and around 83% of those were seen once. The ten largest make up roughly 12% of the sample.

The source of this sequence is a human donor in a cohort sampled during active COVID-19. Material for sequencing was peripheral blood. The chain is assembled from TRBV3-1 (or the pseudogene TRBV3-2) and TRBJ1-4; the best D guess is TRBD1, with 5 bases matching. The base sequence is TGTGCCAGCAGCCATTCCAGGGTCGAAAAACTGTTTTTT. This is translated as CASSHSRVEKLFF.